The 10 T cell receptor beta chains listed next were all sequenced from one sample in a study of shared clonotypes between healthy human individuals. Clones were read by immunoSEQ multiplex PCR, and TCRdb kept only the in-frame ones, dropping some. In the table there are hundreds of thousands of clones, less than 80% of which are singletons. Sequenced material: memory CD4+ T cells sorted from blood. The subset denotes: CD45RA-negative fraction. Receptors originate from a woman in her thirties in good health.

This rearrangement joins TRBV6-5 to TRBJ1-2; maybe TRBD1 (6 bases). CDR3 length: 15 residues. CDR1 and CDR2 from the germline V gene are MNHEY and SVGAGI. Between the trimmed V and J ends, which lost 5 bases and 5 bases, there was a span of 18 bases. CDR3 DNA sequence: TGTGCCAGCAGTAGGGACACGATGAAATCTTATGGCTACACCTTC. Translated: CASSRDTMKSYGYTF.

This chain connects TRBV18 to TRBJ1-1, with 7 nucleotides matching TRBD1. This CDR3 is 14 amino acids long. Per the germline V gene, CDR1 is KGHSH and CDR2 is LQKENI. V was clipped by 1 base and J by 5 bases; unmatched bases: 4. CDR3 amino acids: CASSPQGARTEAFF. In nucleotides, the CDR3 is TGTGCCAGCTCACCACAGGGGGCGCGAACTGAAGCTTTCTTT. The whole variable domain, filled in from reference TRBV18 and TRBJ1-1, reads NAGVMQNPRHLVRRRGQEARLRCSPMKGHSHVYWYRQLPEEGLKFMVYLQKENIIDESGMPKERFSAEFPKEGPSILRIQQVVRGDSAAYFCASSPQGARTEAFFGQGTRLTVV.

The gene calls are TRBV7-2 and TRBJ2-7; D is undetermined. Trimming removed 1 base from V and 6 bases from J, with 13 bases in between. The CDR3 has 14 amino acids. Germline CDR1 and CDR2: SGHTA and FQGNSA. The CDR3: CASSLDLNPGEQYF. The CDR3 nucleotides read TGTGCCAGCAGCTTAGACCTTAACCCCGGCGAGCAGTACTTC.

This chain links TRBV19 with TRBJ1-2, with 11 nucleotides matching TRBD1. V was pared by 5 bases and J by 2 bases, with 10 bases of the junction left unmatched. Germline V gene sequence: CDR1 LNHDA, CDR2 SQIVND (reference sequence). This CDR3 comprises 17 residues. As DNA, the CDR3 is TGTGCCAGTAGTGTTAGGACAGGGGGCCACCCCAACTATGGCTACACCTTC. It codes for CASSVRTGGHPNYGYTF. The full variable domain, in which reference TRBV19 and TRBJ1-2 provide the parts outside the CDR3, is DGGITQSPKYLFRKEGQNVTLSCEQNLNHDAMYWYRQDPGQGLRLIYYSQIVNDFQKGDIAEGYSVSREKKESFPLTVTSAQKNPTAFYLCASSVRTGGHPNYGYTFGSGTRLTVV.

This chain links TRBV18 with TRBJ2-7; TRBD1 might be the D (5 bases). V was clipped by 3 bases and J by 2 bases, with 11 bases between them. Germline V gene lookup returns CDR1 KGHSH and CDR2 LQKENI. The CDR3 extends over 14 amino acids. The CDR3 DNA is TGTGCCAGCTCACCGCCAGGGATGCCCTACGAGCAGTACTTC. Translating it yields CASSPPGMPYEQYF.

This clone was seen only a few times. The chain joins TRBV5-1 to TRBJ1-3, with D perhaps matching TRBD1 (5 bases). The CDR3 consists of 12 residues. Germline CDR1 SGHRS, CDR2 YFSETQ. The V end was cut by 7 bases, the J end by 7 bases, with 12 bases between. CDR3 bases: TGCGCCAGCCGGGACCCGGGGAACACCATATATTTT. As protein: CASRDPGNTIYF.

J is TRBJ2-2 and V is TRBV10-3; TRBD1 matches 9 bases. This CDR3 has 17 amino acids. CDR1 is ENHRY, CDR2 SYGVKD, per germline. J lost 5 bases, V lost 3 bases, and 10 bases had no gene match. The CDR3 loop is CAISERGTGGDTGELFF. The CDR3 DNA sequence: TGTGCCATCAGTGAAAGGGGAACAGGGGGCGATACCGGGGAGCTGTTTTTT.

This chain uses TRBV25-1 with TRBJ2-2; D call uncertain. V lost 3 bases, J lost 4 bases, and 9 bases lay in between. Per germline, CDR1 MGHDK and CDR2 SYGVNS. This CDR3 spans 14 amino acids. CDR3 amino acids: CASSDMTSTGELFF. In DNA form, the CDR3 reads TGTGCCAGCAGTGACATGACAAGCACCGGGGAGCTGTTTTTT.

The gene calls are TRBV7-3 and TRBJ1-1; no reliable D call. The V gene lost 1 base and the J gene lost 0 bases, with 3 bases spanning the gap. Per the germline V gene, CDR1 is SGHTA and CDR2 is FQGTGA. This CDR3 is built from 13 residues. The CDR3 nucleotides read TGTGCCAGCAGCTTAAGGATGAACACTGAAGCTTTCTTT. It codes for CASSLRMNTEAFF.

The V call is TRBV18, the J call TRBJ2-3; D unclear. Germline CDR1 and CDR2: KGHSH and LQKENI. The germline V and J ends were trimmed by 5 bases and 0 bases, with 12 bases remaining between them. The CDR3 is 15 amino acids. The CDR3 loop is CASSSLIPSTDTQYF. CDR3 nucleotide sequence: TGTGCCAGCTCATCTCTGATTCCTAGCACAGATACGCAGTATTTT.